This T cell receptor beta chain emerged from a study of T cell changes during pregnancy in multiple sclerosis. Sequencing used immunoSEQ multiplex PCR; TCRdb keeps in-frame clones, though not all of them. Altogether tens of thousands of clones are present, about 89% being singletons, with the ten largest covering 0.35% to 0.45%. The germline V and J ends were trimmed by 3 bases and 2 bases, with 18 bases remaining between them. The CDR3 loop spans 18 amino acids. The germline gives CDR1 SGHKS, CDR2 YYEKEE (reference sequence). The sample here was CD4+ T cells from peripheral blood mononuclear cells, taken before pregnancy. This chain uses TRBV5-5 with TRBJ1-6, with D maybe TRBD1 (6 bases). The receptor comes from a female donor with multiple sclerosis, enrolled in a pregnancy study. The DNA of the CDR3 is TGTGCCAGCAGCTCCGATCAACAGGGTTTCGCCTATAATTCACCCCTCCACTTT. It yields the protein CASSSDQQGFAYNSPLHF.